A selection of T cell receptor beta chains follows, all from one sample in a study of blood T cell repertoires in COVID-19. Here immunoSEQ multiplex PCR was the method, and the copy in TCRdb shows in-frame clones only, minus some. The sample has hundreds of thousands of clones; approximately 92% are singletons. Sequencing used peripheral blood. Receptor source: a man aged 18-30 years with COVID-19, enrolled during active disease. CDR3s include the opening cysteine and the closing phenylalanine or tryptophan. Each record gives: D gene, V gene, clone size, J gene, CDR3 protein, CDR3 DNA. The D gene is left open where the match is weak. Size tells how often a clone was seen (once, few, many) or the class of an expanded clone, and some rows leave it out.

d_call: -; v_call: TRBV27; clone_size: -; j_call: TRBJ2-7; cdr3_aa: CASSLGRTYEQYF; cdr3_nt: TGTGCCAGCAGTTTGGGCAGAACCTACGAGCAGTACTTC
d_call: -; v_call: TRBV5-6; clone_size: few; j_call: TRBJ1-1; cdr3_aa: CASSSGLNTEAFF; cdr3_nt: TGTGCCAGCAGCTCAGGTCTGAACACTGAAGCTTTCTTT
d_call: -; v_call: TRBV5-4; clone_size: few; j_call: TRBJ2-2; cdr3_aa: CASSLARNTGELFF; cdr3_nt: TGTGCCAGCAGCTTGGCGAGGAACACCGGGGAGCTGTTTTTT
d_call: TRBD1; v_call: TRBV12-5; clone_size: -; j_call: TRBJ1-5; cdr3_aa: CASGLVLSGTGVQGSNQPQHF; cdr3_nt: TGTGCTAGTGGTTTGGTACTCTCCGGGACAGGGGTTCAGGGAAGCAATCAGCCCCAGCATTTT
d_call: -; v_call: TRBV29-1; clone_size: once; j_call: TRBJ2-2; cdr3_aa: CSVVTGRTGELFF; cdr3_nt: TGCAGCGTTGTAACAGGGCGGACCGGGGAGCTGTTTTTT
d_call: -; v_call: TRBV5-1; clone_size: -; j_call: TRBJ1-2; cdr3_aa: CASSFLANYGYTF; cdr3_nt: TGCGCCAGCAGCTTCCTAGCTAACTATGGCTACACCTTC
d_call: -; v_call: TRBV27; clone_size: -; j_call: TRBJ1-2; cdr3_aa: CASRGGAKNGYTF; cdr3_nt: TGTGCCAGCAGGGGGGGGGCGAAAAATGGCTACACCTTC
d_call: -; v_call: TRBV11-2; clone_size: once; j_call: TRBJ2-3; cdr3_aa: CASNPFLLAEADTQYF; cdr3_nt: TGTGCCAGCAACCCCTTCCTGCTAGCCGAGGCAGATACGCAGTATTTT
d_call: -; v_call: TRBV9; clone_size: -; j_call: TRBJ1-2; cdr3_aa: CASSVESAGGGYTF; cdr3_nt: TGTGCCAGCAGCGTAGAATCGGCGGGAGGGGGCTACACCTTC
d_call: TRBD2; v_call: TRBV6-1; clone_size: -; j_call: TRBJ2-1; cdr3_aa: CASSDSGRLFDNEQFF; cdr3_nt: TGTGCCAGCAGTGACAGCGGGAGGCTTTTTGATAATGAGCAGTTCTTC
d_call: TRBD2; v_call: TRBV18; clone_size: -; j_call: TRBJ2-2; cdr3_aa: CASSLGLADTGELFF; cdr3_nt: TGTGCCAGCTCACTCGGACTAGCAGACACCGGGGAGCTGTTTTTT
d_call: -; v_call: TRBV2; clone_size: -; j_call: TRBJ1-1; cdr3_aa: CASSEDRVNTEAFF; cdr3_nt: TGTGCCAGCAGTGAAGACAGGGTGAACACTGAAGCTTTCTTT
d_call: -; v_call: TRBV6-5; clone_size: -; j_call: TRBJ1-6; cdr3_aa: CASSYSRGGNNSPLHF; cdr3_nt: TGTGCCAGCAGTTACTCGAGAGGGGGTAATAATTCACCCCTCCACTTT
d_call: TRBD1; v_call: TRBV7-7; clone_size: -; j_call: TRBJ2-7; cdr3_aa: CASSLEVRGPFSEQYF; cdr3_nt: TGTGCCAGCAGCTTAGAAGTGAGGGGGCCCTTTTCTGAGCAGTACTTC
d_call: TRBD2; v_call: TRBV6-2/TRBV6-3; clone_size: once; j_call: TRBJ2-2; cdr3_aa: CASSPTGTSGEEELFF; cdr3_nt: TGTGCCAGCAGCCCTACCGGGACTAGCGGAGAGGAGGAGCTGTTTTTT
d_call: TRBD1; v_call: TRBV13; clone_size: -; j_call: TRBJ1-2; cdr3_aa: CASSLFGQGYGYTF; cdr3_nt: TGTGCCAGCAGCTTATTTGGACAGGGCTATGGCTACACCTTC
d_call: -; v_call: TRBV4-1; clone_size: once; j_call: TRBJ2-3; cdr3_aa: CASSQDPHRGGGSTDTQYF; cdr3_nt: TGCGCCAGCAGCCAAGATCCTCACCGAGGGGGAGGGAGCACAGATACGCAGTATTTT
d_call: -; v_call: TRBV5-1; clone_size: once; j_call: TRBJ1-1; cdr3_aa: CASRANTEAFF; cdr3_nt: TGCGCCAGCAGAGCGAACACTGAAGCTTTCTTT
d_call: -; v_call: TRBV19; clone_size: -; j_call: TRBJ1-6; cdr3_aa: CASSLQGSYNSPLHF; cdr3_nt: TGTGCCAGTAGTCTACAGGGCTCCTATAATTCACCCCTCCACTTT
d_call: TRBD2; v_call: TRBV5-6; clone_size: -; j_call: TRBJ2-1; cdr3_aa: CASSIGGAQFF; cdr3_nt: TGTGCCAGCAGCATCGGGGGGGCTCAGTTCTTC
d_call: -; v_call: TRBV27; clone_size: -; j_call: TRBJ1-1; cdr3_aa: CASSPQTDTEAFF; cdr3_nt: TGTGCCAGCAGTCCACAGACAGACACTGAAGCTTTCTTT
d_call: -; v_call: TRBV5-4; clone_size: -; j_call: TRBJ2-5; cdr3_aa: CASSLRQGQETQYF; cdr3_nt: TGTGCCAGCAGCTTGAGGCAGGGACAAGAGACCCAGTACTTC
d_call: -; v_call: TRBV20-1; clone_size: -; j_call: TRBJ1-2; cdr3_aa: CSATAIGYTF; cdr3_nt: TGCAGTGCTACAGCGATCGGCTACACCTTC
d_call: TRBD2; v_call: TRBV19; clone_size: -; j_call: TRBJ2-7; cdr3_aa: CASMGGQNSYEQYF; cdr3_nt: TGTGCCAGTATGGGAGGGCAGAACTCCTACGAGCAGTACTTC
d_call: TRBD2; v_call: TRBV6-5; clone_size: -; j_call: TRBJ2-1; cdr3_aa: CASRRTSGTYNEQFF; cdr3_nt: TGTGCCAGCAGACGGACTAGCGGAACCTACAATGAGCAGTTCTTC
d_call: -; v_call: TRBV3-1/TRBV3-2; clone_size: -; j_call: TRBJ1-5; cdr3_aa: CASSPGATGNQPQHF; cdr3_nt: TGTGCCAGCAGCCCAGGGGCGACGGGTAATCAGCCCCAGCATTTT
d_call: TRBD1; v_call: TRBV9; clone_size: -; j_call: TRBJ2-2; cdr3_aa: CASSAHGTGTGELFF; cdr3_nt: TGTGCCAGCAGCGCCCACGGGACAGGCACCGGGGAGCTGTTTTTT
d_call: TRBD1; v_call: TRBV28; clone_size: -; j_call: TRBJ1-1; cdr3_aa: CASSLGQGVVRAFF; cdr3_nt: TGTGCCAGCAGCCTGGGACAGGGAGTAGTTAGAGCTTTCTTT
d_call: -; v_call: TRBV5-1; clone_size: once; j_call: TRBJ2-1; cdr3_aa: CASSRIADSYNEQFF; cdr3_nt: TGCGCCAGCAGCCGGATAGCGGACTCCTACAATGAGCAGTTCTTC
d_call: -; v_call: TRBV11-3; clone_size: -; j_call: TRBJ1-5; cdr3_aa: CASSLGGGGGETQHF; cdr3_nt: TGTGCCAGCAGCTTAGGCGGGGGCGGGGGCGAGACCCAGCATTTT
d_call: -; v_call: TRBV3-1/TRBV3-2; clone_size: -; j_call: TRBJ2-5; cdr3_aa: CASSPQYQETQYF; cdr3_nt: TGTGCCAGCAGCCCCCAGTACCAAGAGACCCAGTACTTC
d_call: TRBD2; v_call: TRBV14; clone_size: -; j_call: TRBJ2-1; cdr3_aa: CASSQATSGGNEQFF; cdr3_nt: TGTGCCAGCAGCCAAGCTACTAGCGGGGGCAATGAGCAGTTCTTC
d_call: TRBD2; v_call: TRBV13; clone_size: few; j_call: TRBJ2-7; cdr3_aa: CASSSGLAGAYEQYF; cdr3_nt: TGTGCCAGCAGCAGCGGACTAGCGGGGGCCTACGAGCAGTACTTC
d_call: TRBD2; v_call: TRBV10-2; clone_size: -; j_call: TRBJ2-3; cdr3_aa: CASSARGTSGGQDTQYF; cdr3_nt: TGCGCCAGCAGTGCGAGAGGGACTAGCGGGGGCCAAGATACGCAGTATTTT
d_call: -; v_call: TRBV19; clone_size: -; j_call: TRBJ1-5; cdr3_aa: CASTLRGSSQPQHF; cdr3_nt: TGTGCCAGTACCCTCCGAGGGTCGAGTCAGCCCCAGCATTTT
d_call: -; v_call: TRBV6-6; clone_size: -; j_call: TRBJ2-3; cdr3_aa: CASASEGTQYF; cdr3_nt: TGTGCCAGCGCCTCGGAGGGTACGCAGTATTTT
d_call: -; v_call: TRBV5-5; clone_size: -; j_call: TRBJ2-7; cdr3_aa: CASSQTPSYEQYF; cdr3_nt: TGTGCCAGCAGCCAGACACCCTCCTACGAGCAGTACTTC
d_call: -; v_call: TRBV4-1; clone_size: -; j_call: TRBJ2-3; cdr3_aa: CASSQDPVGTDTQYF; cdr3_nt: TGCGCCAGCAGCCAAGATCCGGTTGGCACAGATACGCAGTATTTT
d_call: -; v_call: TRBV19; clone_size: -; j_call: TRBJ2-2; cdr3_aa: CASSIGLVNTGELFF; cdr3_nt: TGTGCCAGTAGTATTGGACTCGTAAACACCGGGGAGCTGTTTTTT
d_call: TRBD2; v_call: TRBV6-1; clone_size: -; j_call: TRBJ2-3; cdr3_aa: CASSALAGRLTDTQYF; cdr3_nt: TGTGCCAGCAGTGCACTAGCGGGCCGACTCACAGATACGCAGTATTTT
d_call: TRBD1; v_call: TRBV6-5; clone_size: -; j_call: TRBJ2-1; cdr3_aa: CASSLQGSRNEQFF; cdr3_nt: TGTGCCAGCAGCCTACAGGGGTCCCGCAATGAGCAGTTCTTC
d_call: -; v_call: TRBV7-8; clone_size: -; j_call: TRBJ2-7; cdr3_aa: CASSLVLTGSYEQYF; cdr3_nt: TGTGCCAGCAGCTTGGTTCTGACAGGTTCCTACGAGCAGTACTTC
d_call: TRBD2; v_call: TRBV7-6; clone_size: -; j_call: TRBJ2-1; cdr3_aa: CASSWQPAGSYNEQFF; cdr3_nt: TGTGCCAGCAGCTGGCAACCAGCGGGGTCCTACAATGAGCAGTTCTTC
d_call: TRBD1; v_call: TRBV2; clone_size: -; j_call: TRBJ1-4; cdr3_aa: CASSTRDRGGGEKLFF; cdr3_nt: TGTGCCAGCAGCACCCGGGACAGGGGGGGTGGTGAAAAACTGTTTTTT
d_call: TRBD1; v_call: TRBV5-4; clone_size: -; j_call: TRBJ2-7; cdr3_aa: CASSQGQPTRREQYF; cdr3_nt: TGTGCCAGCAGCCAGGGACAGCCGACGCGTCGGGAGCAGTACTTC
d_call: -; v_call: TRBV5-1; clone_size: -; j_call: TRBJ1-1; cdr3_aa: CASSLTGMNTEAFF; cdr3_nt: TGCGCCAGCAGCTTAACAGGTATGAACACTGAAGCTTTCTTT
d_call: TRBD1; v_call: TRBV19; clone_size: -; j_call: TRBJ2-2; cdr3_aa: CASRTGGSGELFF; cdr3_nt: TGTGCCAGTAGGACAGGGGGCAGCGGGGAGCTGTTTTTT
d_call: TRBD2; v_call: TRBV25-1; clone_size: few; j_call: TRBJ2-3; cdr3_aa: CASSGLAGGLTDTQYF; cdr3_nt: TGTGCCAGCAGTGGATTAGCGGGAGGACTAACAGATACGCAGTATTTT